This is a list of T cell receptor beta chains from one sample in a study of CXCR3-negative and CXCR3-positive naive CD8 T cells. TCRdb re-called the 5' RACE reads, yielding one record per CDR3 amino acid sequence without DNA. Its clone listing holds approximately 59,000 distinct CDR3 sequences. The sequenced material came from naive CXCR3+ CD8+ T cells from blood. Every receptor here comes from a human donor in good health. Some clones in this sample may be carry-over from other donors' samples. CDR3s include the opening cysteine and the closing phenylalanine or tryptophan.

j_call v_call cdr3_length cdr3_aa
TRBJ2-3 TRBV7-9 15 CASSPRDSLGDTQYF
TRBJ1-1 TRBV7-9 15 CASSLALEGPTEAFF
TRBJ2-2 TRBV6-6 17 CASSHGVGSTDAGELFF
TRBJ2-7 TRBV7-9 13 CASTGAASYEQYF
TRBJ1-5 TRBV29-1 11 CSLGGFQPQHF
TRBJ1-2 TRBV6-2/TRBV6-3 16 CASSLPSTGYNYGYTF
TRBJ2-5 TRBV7-2 15 CASSLIRADQETQYF
TRBJ2-2 TRBV29-1 16 CSVEALDRGTAGELFF
TRBJ2-1 TRBV27 16 CASSLLSRGGVNEQFF
TRBJ2-1 TRBV7-2 15 CASSPGLAGNNEQFF
TRBJ2-7 TRBV9 15 CASSGRTGPSYEQYF
TRBJ2-5 TRBV10-3 15 CAISDRTPGEETQYF
TRBJ2-1 TRBV6-4 18 CASSDMAHGLSSYNEQFF
TRBJ1-2 TRBV29-1 14 CSVEDPDRAPSYTF
TRBJ2-1 TRBV7-8 13 CASSLVRDNEQFF
TRBJ1-5 TRBV7-9 14 CASSLTTGNQPQHF
TRBJ1-1 TRBV20-1 15 CSARIKDRGRTEAFF
TRBJ1-1 TRBV20-1 13 CSALFGEVTEAFF
TRBJ2-7 TRBV20-1 17 CSARDSTGSFGSYEQYF
TRBJ2-3 TRBV7-9 15 CASSQLAGRTDTQYF
TRBJ2-3 TRBV29-1 16 CSVERRDSASTDTQYF
TRBJ1-4 TRBV29-1 13 CSVRDGLDEKLFF
TRBJ2-1 TRBV9 12 CASSSQNNEQFF
TRBJ1-5 TRBV27 14 CASSFGGPNQPQHF
TRBJ1-5 TRBV6-2/TRBV6-3 16 CASRPLGAGGNQPQHF
TRBJ2-1 TRBV7-3 13 CASSSGLYNEQFF
TRBJ2-3 TRBV7-9 14 CASSSSTVGDTQYF
TRBJ2-7 TRBV6-6 14 CASSSLGLIDEQYF
TRBJ2-1 TRBV6-2/TRBV6-3 16 CASSFPTGPNYNEQFF
TRBJ1-4 TRBV14 14 CASSPWGKNEKLFF
TRBJ2-1 TRBV12-5 15 CASGNDRGHYNEQFF
TRBJ1-3 TRBV21-1 15 CASSKSTGSGNTIYF
TRBJ2-7 TRBV7-6 15 CASSLGSGAGYEQYF
TRBJ1-1 TRBV27 14 CASTNPYGNTEAFF
TRBJ1-2 TRBV7-9 14 CASSPPGEHYGYTF
TRBJ2-7 TRBV29-1 14 CSVGASTGSYEQYF
TRBJ2-1 TRBV29-1 14 CSVGREAIYNEQFF
TRBJ1-2 TRBV12-5 14 CASGFSGAFYGYTF
TRBJ2-7 TRBV3-1 14 CASSQMGPTYEQYF
TRBJ1-1 TRBV7-9 13 CASSYRGGTEAFF
TRBJ1-2 TRBV4-1 15 CASSQVDRGGYGYTF
TRBJ2-7 TRBV10-3 15 CAIRPRDRASYEQYF
TRBJ2-7 TRBV27 14 CASSLSTSDYEQYF
TRBJ1-1 TRBV20-1 16 CSARDQGAAMNTEAFF